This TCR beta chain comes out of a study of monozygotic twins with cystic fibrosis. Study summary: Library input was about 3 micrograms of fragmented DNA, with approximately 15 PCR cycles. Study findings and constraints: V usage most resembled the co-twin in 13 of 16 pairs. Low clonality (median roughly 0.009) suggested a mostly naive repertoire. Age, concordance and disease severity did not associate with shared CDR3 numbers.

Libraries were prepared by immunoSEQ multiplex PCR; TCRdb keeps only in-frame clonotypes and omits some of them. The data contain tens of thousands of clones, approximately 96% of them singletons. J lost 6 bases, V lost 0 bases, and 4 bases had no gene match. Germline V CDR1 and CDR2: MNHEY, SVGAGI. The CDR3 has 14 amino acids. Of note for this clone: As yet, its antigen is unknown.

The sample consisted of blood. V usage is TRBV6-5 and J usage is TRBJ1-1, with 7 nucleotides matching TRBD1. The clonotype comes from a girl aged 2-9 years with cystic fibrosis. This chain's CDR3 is CASSYSTGSAEAFF. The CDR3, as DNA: TGTGCCAGCAGTTACTCGACAGGGTCAGCTGAAGCTTTCTTT.